This entry lists 32 T cell receptor beta chains sequenced from one sample in a study of OX40 agonist ivuxolimab in advanced cancers. Assay: immunoSEQ multiplex PCR; the TCRdb copy retains only in-frame clones and omits some. This repertoire shows 30,000 to 35,000 clones, roughly 80% found once; its top ten account for 9% to 15%. The specimen was CD4+ or CD8+ T cells sorted from blood, collected in a trial of the OX40 agonist ivuxolimab. These receptors came from an adult with an advanced solid tumor such as melanoma, head and neck, liver or kidney cancer.

The V gene is TRBV9, the J gene TRBJ2-1; 7 positions agree with TRBD2. The CDR3 totals 17 residues. Germline assignment: CDR1 SGDLS and CDR2 YYNGEE. V lost 3 bases, J lost 7 bases, and 16 bases stayed unmatched. The CDR3 loop is CASSEAPGAGVWNEQFF. Written as DNA, the CDR3 is TGTGCCAGCAGCGAGGCCCCCGGGGCGGGAGTATGGAATGAGCAGTTCTTC.

The V and J genes are TRBV7-6 and TRBJ2-1; D is possibly TRBD2 (5 bases). Trimming cost V 1 base and J 10 bases, with 14 bases left between them. This CDR3 contains 14 residues. Germline assignment: CDR1 SGHVS and CDR2 FNYEAQ. Here the CDR3 reads CASSLGGPPREQFF. The CDR3 region has the DNA TGTGCCAGCAGCTTAGGAGGGCCGCCGCGGGAGCAGTTCTTC. The variable domain in full, with the rest retrieved from reference TRBV7-6 and TRBJ2-1, is GAGVSQSPRYKVTKRGQDVALRCDPISGHVSLYWYRQALGQGPEFLTYFNYEAQQDKSGLPNDRFSAERPEGSISTLTIQRTEQRDSAMYRCASSLGGPPREQFFGPGTRLTVL.

V is TRBV14 and J is TRBJ2-7; no firm D call. The V gene's germline CDR1 is SGHDN and CDR2 FVKESK. CDR3 length: 13 residues. V was clipped by 6 bases and J by 1 base, with 10 bases between them. For the CDR3, the DNA is TGTGCCAGCAGTCTTTGGGCGTCCTACGAGCAGTACTTC. This codes for CASSLWASYEQYF.

This CDR3 reads CASSQAPGGSYNEQFF. Written as DNA, the CDR3 is TGTGCCAGCAGCCAAGCGCCGGGGGGCTCCTACAATGAGCAGTTCTTC. The chain has TRBV4-2 and TRBJ2-1; 7 nucleotides line up with TRBD2. V was clipped by 1 base and J by 0 bases; unmatched bases: 3. The CDR3 is 16 amino acids. The germline gives CDR1 LGHNA, CDR2 YNFKEQ.

The rearrangement joins TRBV6-4 to TRBJ2-6; D unclear. Trimming took off 0 bases at V and 0 bases at J, with 3 bases between the two ends. CDR1 and CDR2 from the germline V gene are MRHNA and SNTAGT. This CDR3 is 15 amino acids long. The CDR3 coding sequence is TGTGCCAGCAGTGACTCACACTCTGGGGCCAACGTCCTGACTTTC. Encoded protein: CASSDSHSGANVLTF.

The CDR3 coding sequence is TGTGCCAGCAGCCTAACCTGGGGCGGGGGAACACAAGAGACCCAGTACTTC. This codes for CASSLTWGGGTQETQYF. The rearrangement links TRBV7-6 to TRBJ2-5, with 7 bases fitting TRBD2. CDR1 and CDR2 from the germline V gene are SGHVS and FNYEAQ. V was pared by 5 bases and J by 2 bases, with 14 bases of the junction left unmatched. The CDR3 is 17 amino acids.

V gene TRBV13 combines with J gene TRBJ2-7; 14 bases match TRBD2. The ends lost 5 bases at V and 5 bases at J; junction bases unmatched: 8. The CDR3 is 16 residues long. Per the germline V gene, CDR1 is PRHDT and CDR2 is FYEKMQ (reference sequence). The CDR3 bases are TGTGCCAGCAGCGCCCGACTAGCGGGAGGGCTCGACGAGCAGTACTTC. Translation gives CASSARLAGGLDEQYF.

CDR3 sequence (DNA): TGTGCCAGCAGTGAAGTCCCACAGGGGGTTAGCTATGGCTACACCTTC. It encodes CASSEVPQGVSYGYTF. The rearrangement links TRBV2 to TRBJ1-2; 8 bases are shared with TRBD1. Losses at the gene ends were 1 base for V and 4 bases for J; bases not matched to a gene: 8. This CDR3 spans 16 amino acids. Germline V lookup: CDR1 SNHLY, CDR2 FYNNEI. The complete variable domain, with remaining parts taken from reference TRBV2 and TRBJ1-2, reads EPEVTQTPSHQVTQMGQEVILRCVPISNHLYFYWYRQILGQKVEFLVSFYNNEISEKSEIFDDQFSVERPDGSNFTLKIRSTKLEDSAMYFCASSEVPQGVSYGYTFGSGTRLTVV.

The rearrangement joins TRBV4-1 to TRBJ1-1, with no clear D. V lost 3 bases, J lost 1 base, and 6 bases lay in between. Germline CDR1 and CDR2: MGHRA and YSYEKL. The CDR3 is 13 amino acids. The DNA for the CDR3 is TGCGCCAGCAGCCAGGGGTGGAACACTGAAGCTTTCTTT. This codes for CASSQGWNTEAFF.

The genes are TRBV9 and TRBJ2-3; D might be TRBD2 (6 bases). With 1 base removed from V and 2 bases from J, the gap between germline ends came to 23 bases. Germline assignment: CDR1 SGDLS and CDR2 YYNGEE. The CDR3 length is 19 residues. CDR3 nucleotide sequence: TGTGCCAGCAGCGTACCATCAACGACCACCAAGGACTACACAGATACGCAGTATTTT. It codes for CASSVPSTTTKDYTDTQYF.

V is TRBV7-6 and J is TRBJ2-3, with TRBD2 as a possible D gene (5 bases). Deletions cut 0 bases from V and 0 bases from J, with 19 bases between. Germline-derived CDR1 and CDR2 are SGHVS and FNYEAQ. The CDR3 is made up of 19 amino acids. This CDR3 reads CASSLAIQVAGVSTDTQYF. For the CDR3, the DNA is TGTGCCAGCAGCTTAGCGATCCAAGTCGCGGGCGTTAGCACAGATACGCAGTATTTT.

The chain carries TRBV9 and TRBJ2-7; maybe TRBD1 (6 bases). The germline V and J ends were trimmed by 4 bases and 0 bases, with 17 bases remaining between them. The CDR3 extends over 16 amino acids. Germline CDR1 reads SGDLS; CDR2 reads YYNGEE. The CDR3 bases are TGTGCCAGCAGCTCGTCTACAGGGAGTAGCTCCTACGAGCAGTACTTC. Translated, it gives CASSSSTGSSSYEQYF.

V usage is TRBV4-1 and J usage is TRBJ1-1; D possibly corresponds to TRBD1 (5 bases). The CDR3 consists of 14 residues. CDR1 and CDR2 from the germline V gene are MGHRA and YSYEKL. V was shortened by 2 bases and J by 12 bases, with 19 bases between the two germline ends. CDR3 amino acids: CASSQPFRGGQTFF. The CDR3 DNA sequence: TGCGCCAGCAGCCAACCCTTTCGGGGGGGTCAAACTTTCTTT.

The gene calls are TRBV29-1 and TRBJ1-1; D is undetermined. V was pared by 5 bases and J by 0 bases, with 7 bases between. The V gene's germline CDR1 is SQVTM and CDR2 ANQGSEA. The CDR3 runs 12 residues. The CDR3 bases are TGCAGCGTTATGGGGTTGAACACTGAAGCTTTCTTT. Translating it yields CSVMGLNTEAFF.

V usage is TRBV27 and J usage is TRBJ2-7, with D maybe TRBD2 (7 bases). V was shortened by 9 bases and J by 9 bases, with 15 bases between the two germline ends. This CDR3 is 11 amino acids long. Germline V gene lookup returns CDR1 MNHEY and CDR2 SMNVEV (reference sequence). In DNA, the CDR3 is TGTGCCAGTATAGGGGGGGCTACGCAGTACTTC. It encodes CASIGGATQYF.

Relative to its sample, this clone is medium-sized (0.01 to 0.1%). V is TRBV5-1 and J is TRBJ2-7; 11 bases line up with TRBD1. CDR1 and CDR2 (germline): SGHRS, YFSETQ. The CDR3 runs to 15 residues. Losses at the gene ends were 3 bases for V and 1 base for J; bases not matched to a gene: 3. The CDR3 region is CASSSGQGGSYEQYF. The DNA of the CDR3 is TGCGCCAGCAGCTCGGGACAGGGGGGTTCCTACGAGCAGTACTTC.

V usage is TRBV7-6 and J usage is TRBJ1-4, with 8 bases that match TRBD1. The CDR3 runs to 16 residues. Germline V lookup: CDR1 SGHVS, CDR2 FNYEAQ. V shed 0 bases and J 5 bases; nucleotides not matched to a gene: 5. The CDR3 here is CASSLAPGGVNEKLFF. CDR3 DNA sequence: TGTGCCAGCAGCTTAGCCCCAGGGGGCGTCAATGAAAAACTGTTTTTT.

This chain connects TRBV9 to TRBJ2-5; TRBD2 aligns across 13 bases. V gave up 4 bases and J gave up 2 bases; unmatched junction bases: 5. Germline V gene sequence: CDR1 SGDLS, CDR2 YYNGEE. The CDR3 runs to 16 residues. CDR3 region: CASSPGTSGTQETQYF. The DNA for the CDR3 is TGTGCCAGCAGCCCGGGGACTAGCGGGACTCAAGAGACCCAGTACTTC. Using reference TRBV9 and TRBJ2-5 for the parts outside the CDR3, the full variable domain is DSGVTQTPKHLITATGQRVTLRCSPRSGDLSVYWYQQSLDQGLQFLIQYYNGEERAKGNILERFSAQQFPDLHSELNLSSLELGDSALYFCASSPGTSGTQETQYFGPGTRLLVL.

The chain links TRBV5-4 to TRBJ2-7; the match to TRBD2 covers 14 bases. The trim removed 4 bases at V and 7 bases at J, leaving 13 bases unmatched. The CDR3 runs 17 residues. The germline V gene encodes CDR1 SGHNT and CDR2 YYREEE (reference sequence). The CDR3 is CASSPTSGTSGRREQYF. In DNA, the CDR3 is TGTGCCAGCAGCCCGACATCCGGGACTAGCGGGAGACGTGAGCAGTACTTC.

The chain uses TRBV9 and TRBJ1-3; tentatively, D is TRBD1 (6 bases). V was shortened by 0 bases and J by 0 bases, with 10 bases between the two germline ends. CDR3 length equals 16 residues. Germline CDR1 is SGDLS and CDR2 is YYNGEE. In DNA form, the CDR3 reads TGTGCCAGCAGCGTAGGGGACACCGTCTCTGGAAACACCATATATTTT. Translated, it gives CASSVGDTVSGNTIYF.

Only a few counts were recorded for this clone. The chain couples TRBV19 to TRBJ1-5; D uncertain. Trimming removed 6 bases at V and 7 bases at J, with 13 bases between. Per germline, CDR1 LNHDA and CDR2 SQIVND (reference sequence). The CDR3 spans 13 residues. This CDR3 is CASRTPPGQPQHF. CDR3 in DNA: TGTGCCAGTAGAACGCCGCCGGGCCAGCCCCAGCATTTT. The full variable domain, in which reference TRBV19 and TRBJ1-5 provide the parts outside the CDR3, is DGGITQSPKYLFRKEGQNVTLSCEQNLNHDAMYWYRQDPGQGLRLIYYSQIVNDFQKGDIAEGYSVSREKKESFPLTVTSAQKNPTAFYLCASRTPPGQPQHFGDGTRLSIL.

The V gene is TRBV9, the J gene TRBJ1-6; no definite D call. Germline V gene lookup returns CDR1 SGDLS and CDR2 YYNGEE. Trimming shortened V by 0 bases and J by 4 bases, and 5 bases separated the two germline ends. The CDR3 sequence is 14 residues long. CDR3 region: CASSVGRYNSPLHF. The CDR3 DNA reads as TGTGCCAGCAGCGTAGGTCGGTATAATTCACCCCTCCACTTT.

About this clone: Other DNA sequences in the same sample also yield this CDR3. This chain joins TRBV9 and TRBJ2-3; no clear D gene. The V gene lost 3 bases and the J gene lost 0 bases, with 14 bases spanning the gap. The germline V gene has CDR1 SGDLS and CDR2 YYNGEE. This CDR3 has 16 residues. CDR3: CASSAHLGGSTDTQYF. The DNA for the CDR3 is TGTGCCAGCAGCGCCCACTTAGGCGGTAGCACAGATACGCAGTATTTT.

V usage is TRBV19 and J usage is TRBJ1-5; TRBD1 matches 11 bases. Germline V gene sequence: CDR1 LNHDA, CDR2 SQIVND (reference sequence). The V gene end was trimmed by 10 bases and the J gene end by 4 bases; junction bases not matched to a gene: 9. The CDR3 spans 15 residues. The CDR3 DNA reads TGTGCCACCACGAGGACAGGGGGCTCTAATCAGCCCCAGCATTTT. Encoded protein: CATTRTGGSNQPQHF.

This chain joins TRBV30 and TRBJ2-2, with 7 bases lining up with TRBD1. CDR3 length equals 15 residues. Trimming removed 1 base from V and 5 bases from J; junction bases left unmatched: 7. Germline assignment: CDR1 GTSNPN and CDR2 SVGIG (reference sequence). CDR3 nucleotide sequence: TGTGCCTGGAGTGGAGGGGGCAGGGAAACCGGGGAGCTGTTTTTT. This gives the protein CAWSGGGRETGELFF.

By proportion, this clone is medium-sized (0.01 to 0.1%). The CDR3 region is CASSRYGGTQETQYF. Here the CDR3 DNA reads TGTGCCAGCAGTAGGTATGGCGGAACCCAAGAGACCCAGTACTTC. V is TRBV6-4 and J is TRBJ2-5; D uncertain. Deletions cut 5 bases from V and 1 base from J, with 14 bases between. The CDR3 is 15 amino acids. Germline values: CDR1 MRHNA, CDR2 SNTAGT.

The chain has TRBV7-9 and TRBJ1-2, with a possible D match to TRBD1 (5 bases). This CDR3 has 16 residues. CDR1 and CDR2 (germline): SEHNR, FQNEAQ (reference sequence). The V end was cut by 5 bases, the J end by 8 bases, with 24 bases between. CDR3 sequence reads: CASSQINTGGKSGYTF. As DNA, the CDR3 is TGTGCCAGCAGCCAAATCAATACCGGGGGGAAATCGGGCTACACCTTC.

The CDR3 reads CASSSDRVYIYEQFF. The CDR3 DNA is TGTGCCAGCAGTTCGGACAGGGTCTACATTTATGAGCAGTTCTTC. The chain employs TRBV28 and TRBJ2-1; 8 bases match TRBD1. CDR3 size: 15 residues. V gave up 4 bases and J gave up 8 bases; unmatched junction bases: 10. CDR1 MDHEN and CDR2 SYDVKM come from the germline V gene.

This clone qualifies as medium-sized. The chain links TRBV4-1 to TRBJ2-6; D gene uncertain. The CDR3 runs to 14 residues. The V gene's germline CDR1 is MGHRA and CDR2 YSYEKL. The ends were cut back, 0 bases at V and 2 bases at J, with 2 bases in the middle. As DNA, the CDR3 is TGCGCCAGCAGCCAAGATCCTGGGGCCAACGTCCTGACTTTC. Translating gives CASSQDPGANVLTF.

The chain employs TRBV19 and TRBJ1-4, with a possible D match to TRBD1 (6 bases). V was cut by 1 base and J by 7 bases, with 13 bases left in between. This CDR3 contains 15 residues. Germline values: CDR1 LNHDA, CDR2 SQIVND (reference sequence). CDR3 sequence reads: CASSIGTGISEKLFF. CDR3 in DNA: TGTGCCAGTAGTATAGGCACAGGGATTAGTGAAAAACTGTTTTTT.

This chain links TRBV4-1 with TRBJ1-1; D perhaps matches TRBD1 (5 bases). Germline V gene data show CDR1 as MGHRA and CDR2 as YSYEKL. The CDR3 length is 14 residues. The germline V and J ends were trimmed by 3 bases and 7 bases, with 15 bases remaining between them. Here the CDR3 reads CASSQLEGPVEAFF. In DNA, the CDR3 is TGCGCCAGCAGCCAGTTGGAGGGACCAGTTGAAGCTTTCTTT.

The chain carries TRBV25-1 and TRBJ2-7; maybe TRBD2 (5 bases). Trimming cost V 1 base and J 5 bases, with 6 bases left between them. CDR3 length: 12 amino acids. Germline CDR1 MGHDK, CDR2 SYGVNS. The CDR3 here is CASSELGDEQYF. Here the CDR3 DNA reads TGTGCCAGCAGTGAATTGGGAGACGAGCAGTACTTC.